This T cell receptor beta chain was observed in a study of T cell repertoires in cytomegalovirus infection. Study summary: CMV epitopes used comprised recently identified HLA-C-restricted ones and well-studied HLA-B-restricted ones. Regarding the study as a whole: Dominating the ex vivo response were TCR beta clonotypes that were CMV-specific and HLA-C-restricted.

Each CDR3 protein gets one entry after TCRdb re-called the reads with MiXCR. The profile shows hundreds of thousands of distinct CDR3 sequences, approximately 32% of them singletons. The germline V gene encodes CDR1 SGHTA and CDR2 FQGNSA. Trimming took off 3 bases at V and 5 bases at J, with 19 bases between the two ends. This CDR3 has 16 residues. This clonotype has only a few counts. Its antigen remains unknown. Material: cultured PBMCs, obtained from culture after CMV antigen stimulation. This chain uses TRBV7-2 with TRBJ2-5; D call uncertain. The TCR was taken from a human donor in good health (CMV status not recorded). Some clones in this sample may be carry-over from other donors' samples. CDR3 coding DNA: TGTGCCAGCAGCTTTGGGGTTCGTAGTGGCGCGGAGACCCAGTACTTC. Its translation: CASSFGVRSGAETQYF.